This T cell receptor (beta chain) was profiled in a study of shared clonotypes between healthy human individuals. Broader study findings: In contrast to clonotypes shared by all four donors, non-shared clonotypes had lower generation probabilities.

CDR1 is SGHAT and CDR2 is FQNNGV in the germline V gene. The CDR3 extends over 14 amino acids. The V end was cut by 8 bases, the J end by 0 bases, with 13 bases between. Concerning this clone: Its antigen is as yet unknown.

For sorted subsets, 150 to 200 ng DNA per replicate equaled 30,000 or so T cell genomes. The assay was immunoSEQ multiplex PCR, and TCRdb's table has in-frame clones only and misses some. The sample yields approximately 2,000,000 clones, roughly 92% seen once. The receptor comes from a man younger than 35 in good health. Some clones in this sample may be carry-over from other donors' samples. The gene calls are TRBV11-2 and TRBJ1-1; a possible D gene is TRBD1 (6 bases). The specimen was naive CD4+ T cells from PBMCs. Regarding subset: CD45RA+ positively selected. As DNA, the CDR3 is TGTGCCAGCTCCCGCAGGGGCCTGAACACTGAAGCTTTCTTT. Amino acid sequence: CASSRRGLNTEAFF.